This T cell receptor beta chain came from a study of blood T cell repertoires in COVID-19. About the research overall: Sites across the United States, Italy and Spain contributed samples from acute and convalescent COVID-19.

How the authors handled the data: Reference gene primer amplification yielded estimated nucleated cell counts. TCRdb's table, derived via immunoSEQ multiplex PCR, lists solely in-frame clones and lacks some. That table is the source of V, J and clone size, and D and trimming were worked out from the DNA. The sample lists approximately 220,000 clones; 88% were seen once. Study members were between roughly 18 and 100 years old and lived in about two dozen US regions. Cohort 3 recovered donors had two negative PCRs, clearance, or symptom resolution. V lost 9 bases to trimming and J lost 2 bases, with 15 bases between them. Per the germline V gene, CDR1 is MNHNY and CDR2 is SVGAGI (reference sequence). The CDR3 is 14 residues long.

Sequences were obtained from PBMCs or T cells enriched from blood (not recorded which). This rearrangement joins TRBV6-6 to TRBJ2-3; no reliable D call. The clonotype originates from a woman aged 25 to 39 who had recovered from COVID-19. The chain's CDR3 is CASLIGPTTDTQYF. The CDR3 bases are TGTGCCAGTTTGATTGGCCCCACCACAGATACGCAGTATTTT.